The 8 T cell receptor beta chains below all came from one sample that was sequenced in a study of control samples from healthy donors and cancer patients (dated by TCRdb to 2019 to 2021). The method was the immunoSEQ multiplex PCR assay. As stored in TCRdb, this immuneACCESS dataset retains in-frame rearrangements with V and J assigned. A fraction of the clones does not appear; measured against another copy, unresolved V genes explain less than half of the discrepancy, and the remainder lacks a known reason. This sample comprises roughly 86,000 clones, 85% to 95% of them detected only once. The ten largest clones capture approximately 1.5% of the sample. Source material: blood. The receptors were gathered from a woman aged 25-40 years in good health.

The rearrangement uses TRBV5-1 and TRBJ2-2, with D tentatively TRBD1 (5 bases). This CDR3 has 15 amino acids. Germline lookup yields CDR1 SGHRS and CDR2 YFSETQ. V gave up 7 bases and J gave up 0 bases, with 13 bases separating them. CDR3 protein: CASLDGRANTGELFF. In DNA form, the CDR3 reads TGCGCCAGCCTGGACGGCAGGGCGAACACCGGGGAGCTGTTTTTT.

In its sample, this clone was seen once. The CDR3 nucleotides are TGTGCCAGCAGGAGGGGACAGTACTCCTACGAGCAGTACTTC. This translates into CASRRGQYSYEQYF. This chain links TRBV7-8 with TRBJ2-7; the match to TRBD1 covers 7 bases. From germline, CDR1 is SGHVS and CDR2 FQNEAQ. V lost 6 bases to trimming and J lost 0 bases; unmatched junction nucleotides: 5. The CDR3 spans 14 residues. The full variable domain, its missing parts supplied by reference TRBV7-8 and TRBJ2-7, is GAGVSQSPRYKVAKRGQDVALRCDPISGHVSLFWYQQALGQGPEFLTYFQNEAQLDKSGLPSDRFFAERPEGSVSTLKIQRTQQEDSAVYLCASRRGQYSYEQYFGPGTRLTVT.

J is TRBJ2-2 and V is TRBV24-1; D not certain. The CDR3 totals 18 residues. V was cut by 1 base and J by 1 base, with 15 bases left in between. Germline CDR1 and CDR2: KGHDR and SFDVKD. The CDR3 is CATSDFKRGSGNTGELFF. Here the CDR3 DNA reads TGTGCCACCAGTGATTTTAAACGTGGATCCGGGAACACCGGGGAGCTGTTTTTT.

This clone was seen just once. The chain carries TRBV9 and TRBJ1-2, with 10 bases fitting TRBD1. The V and J ends lost 3 bases and 5 bases, in that order; junction bases with no gene match: 10. This CDR3 is built from 16 residues. CDR1 and CDR2 from the germline V gene are SGDLS and YYNGEE. This chain's CDR3 is CASSASTGGEYYGYTF. CDR3 sequence (DNA): TGTGCCAGCAGCGCATCGACAGGGGGCGAGTATTATGGCTACACCTTC.

The chain joins TRBV4-1 to TRBJ2-1; TRBD2 matches 9 bases. J lost 2 bases, V lost 1 base, and 3 bases had no gene match. Germline lookup yields CDR1 MGHRA and CDR2 YSYEKL. The CDR3 has 16 residues. Here the CDR3 DNA reads TGCGCCAGCAGCCAAGTAGGCGGGGGGGCCTACAATGAGCAGTTCTTC. It translates to CASSQVGGGAYNEQFF.

The J gene is TRBJ1-2, the V gene TRBV19; D unclear. Germline CDR1 LNHDA, CDR2 SQIVND (reference sequence). This CDR3 region has 16 residues. Trimming stripped 3 bases from V and 1 base from J, with 15 bases between. CDR3 nucleotide sequence: TGTGCCAGTAGTATCCCCATAGCCATACATAACTATGGCTACACCTTC. Translated, it gives CASSIPIAIHNYGYTF.

The genes are TRBV5-6 and TRBJ2-1; 8 bases fit TRBD2. This CDR3 contains 14 residues. The junction had 5 bases not matched to a gene; V was cut back by 2 bases and J by 7 bases. Germline V lookup: CDR1 SGHDT, CDR2 YYEEEE. The CDR3 sequence: CASSFGGAANEQFF. The CDR3 DNA sequence: TGTGCCAGCAGCTTCGGGGGGGCGGCGAATGAGCAGTTCTTC.

V is TRBV6-2 or TRBV6-3 and J is TRBJ2-1, with TRBD2 identical over 7 bases. The V and J ends lost 1 base and 8 bases, in that order; junction bases with no gene match: 8. The CDR3 is 15 residues long. The germline CDR1 and CDR2 sequences are MNHEY and SVGEGT. In DNA, the CDR3 is TGTGCCAGCAGTTACTATTCTAGCGGTCTCGATGAGCAGTTCTTC. Translated: CASSYYSSGLDEQFF.